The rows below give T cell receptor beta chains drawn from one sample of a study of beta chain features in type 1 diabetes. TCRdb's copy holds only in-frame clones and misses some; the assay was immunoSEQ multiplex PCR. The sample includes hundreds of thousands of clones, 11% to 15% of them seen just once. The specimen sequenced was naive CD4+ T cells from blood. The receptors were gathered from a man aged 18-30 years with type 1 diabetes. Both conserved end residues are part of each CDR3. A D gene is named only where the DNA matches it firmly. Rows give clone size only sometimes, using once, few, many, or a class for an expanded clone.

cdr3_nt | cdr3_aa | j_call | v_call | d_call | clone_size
TGCGCCAGCAGCCTCTTCGCGGGGAACACTGAAGCTTTCTTT | CASSLFAGNTEAFF | TRBJ1-1 | TRBV4-3 | NA | few
TGTGCCAGCAGCCAAGCCGGTGGTCTTTGGGATAAAAATGAGCAGTTCTTC | CASSQAGGLWDKNEQFF | TRBJ2-1 | TRBV14 | NA | NA
TGTGCCACCAGCCGGAACCGGGACAGGATTTTCATGTACTTC | CATSRNRDRIFMYF | TRBJ2-7 | TRBV15 | TRBD1 | few
TGTGCCATCAGTCCTCGGGGGGAAGGGTCCTACAATGAGCAGTTCTTC | CAISPRGEGSYNEQFF | TRBJ2-1 | TRBV10-3 | TRBD2 | few
TGTGCCAGCAGCACCTCCGGGACAGGGCCAGATACGCAGTATTTT | CASSTSGTGPDTQYF | TRBJ2-3 | TRBV7-2 | TRBD1 | NA
TGCGCCAGCAGTCAACCTCCGGGAGGCTACACCTTC | CASSQPPGGYTF | TRBJ1-2 | TRBV23-1 | NA | many
TGTGCCAGCTCACCAAAACGGACAGCCTTCACAGATACGCAGTATTTT | CASSPKRTAFTDTQYF | TRBJ2-3 | TRBV18 | NA | NA
TGTGCCAGCTCACCACCCCCGGGGGCGCAGTATTTT | CASSPPPGAQYF | TRBJ2-3 | TRBV18 | NA | few
TGTGCCAGCAGCGTAGGTATGGCAGGGGGATCTAGCGACCGTAAAGGCGAGCAGTACTTC | CASSVGMAGGSSDRKGEQYF | TRBJ2-7 | TRBV9 | NA | NA
TGTGCCTGGAGTGCGCAGGCGAACACCGGGGAGCTGTTTTTT | CAWSAQANTGELFF | TRBJ2-2 | TRBV30 | NA | NA
TGTGCCAGCAGTCCGACATACCAAGAGACCCAGTACTTC | CASSPTYQETQYF | TRBJ2-5 | TRBV6-6 | NA | NA
TGCGCCCACTGCAGGGCCCCGGGTTATAATTCACCCCTCCACTTT | CAHCRAPGYNSPLHF | TRBJ1-6 | TRBV4-1 | NA | NA
TGTGCCAGCAGCCTAGCGGGGGACCGCACAGATACGCAGTATTTT | CASSLAGDRTDTQYF | TRBJ2-3 | TRBV2 | TRBD2 | NA
TGTGCCAGCAGTTACCGACGGGCACCGGCCTATGGCTACACCTTC | CASSYRRAPAYGYTF | TRBJ1-2 | TRBV28 | NA | NA
TGTGCCACCTCGAACCAAGGGACAGATACGCAGTATTTT | CATSNQGTDTQYF | TRBJ2-3 | TRBV2 | NA | NA
TGTGCCAGCAGCGTAGGGGGGCACGATGGCGTGTTTGAGCAGTTCTTC | CASSVGGHDGVFEQFF | TRBJ2-1 | TRBV9 | NA | NA
TGCGCCAGCAGCTTGGTGCCTTCGTCGTACGAGCAGTACTTC | CASSLVPSSYEQYF | TRBJ2-7 | TRBV5-1 | NA | NA
TGTGCCAGCAGCCGAAGACTAGCGGGAGTAATGGGCGAGCAGTACTTC | CASSRRLAGVMGEQYF | TRBJ2-7 | TRBV7-9 | TRBD2 | NA
TGTGCCAGCAGTCATCCTAGCACAGATACGCAGTATTTT | CASSHPSTDTQYF | TRBJ2-3 | TRBV6-5 | NA | few
TGTGCCAGTAGTCTTCGGGGGGAGACTGAAGCTTTCTTT | CASSLRGETEAFF | TRBJ1-1 | TRBV19 | NA | few
TGTGCCAGCAGTGAAGCGAGGCCTAGCGAGCAGTACTTC | CASSEARPSEQYF | TRBJ2-7 | TRBV6-1 | NA | NA
TGTGCCACCAGCAGACCGGGACAGGGGTGGTCCAGGGAGCTGTTTTTT | CATSRPGQGWSRELFF | TRBJ2-2 | TRBV15 | TRBD1 | NA
TGTGCCAGCAGCTTGTTCGTGTGGGACCAAAGCCGAGAGACCCAGTACTTC | CASSLFVWDQSRETQYF | TRBJ2-5 | TRBV5-8 | NA | NA
TGTGCCAGCAGCGTCCTGCAGGATTATGGCTACACCTTC | CASSVLQDYGYTF | TRBJ1-2 | TRBV9 | NA | NA
TGTGCCTGGAGTCCGGGACTAGCCGTCAATGAGCAGTTCTTC | CAWSPGLAVNEQFF | TRBJ2-1 | TRBV30 | TRBD2 | NA
TGTGCCAGCAGCGTCGGGACTAGCGTTGTGGGAGATACGCAGTATTTT | CASSVGTSVVGDTQYF | TRBJ2-3 | TRBV9 | TRBD2 | NA